The 18 T cell receptor beta chains given below trace back to one sample, sequenced in a study of blood T cells in healthy people across ages. The second PCR ran roughly 6 to 12 cycles with a sample-barcoded 5' primer and J-beta primers. TCRdb processed the 5' RACE reads anew with MiXCR; each CDR3 protein has one entry. Of approximately 730,000 distinct CDR3 sequences in the sample, roughly 43% were seen once. The sequenced sample was blood. The receptor set was obtained from a woman between 55 and 75 years old in good health.

This clonotype was counted a few times. The gene calls are TRBV4-2 and TRBJ2-1; tentatively, D is TRBD1 or TRBD2 (5 bases each). The CDR3 is made up of 16 amino acids. The V end was cut by 0 bases, the J end by 0 bases, with 9 bases between. Germline lookup yields CDR1 LGHNA and CDR2 YNFKEQ. DNA of the CDR3: TGTGCCAGCAGCCAAGATTTGAGGGGCTCCTACAATGAGCAGTTCTTC. Amino acids: CASSQDLRGSYNEQFF.

The chain recombines TRBV20-1 with TRBJ1-2; D remains unclear. CDR1 and CDR2 from the germline V gene are DFQATT and SNEGSKA (reference sequence). Trimming pared 0 bases from V and 7 bases from J, leaving 6 bases between. This CDR3 comprises 11 residues. CDR3 protein: CSARERVGYTF. The CDR3 nucleotides are TGCAGTGCTAGAGAACGGGTTGGCTACACCTTC.

The chain recombines TRBV6-2 or TRBV6-3 with TRBJ2-3, with TRBD2 matching 11 bases. The ends lost 5 bases at V and 1 base at J; junction bases unmatched: 14. The germline V gene encodes CDR1 MNHEY and CDR2 SVGEGT. The CDR3 runs to 19 residues. The DNA of the CDR3 is TGTGCCAGCAGTAATAGCGGGGGGGCAACCTTTGCTGGCACAGATACGCAGTATTTT. This gives the protein CASSNSGGATFAGTDTQYF.

V is TRBV3-1 and J is TRBJ2-1; 8 nucleotides line up with TRBD2. Unmatched junction bases numbered 5, after V lost 4 bases and J lost 9 bases. The length of the CDR3 is 13 residues. Germline CDR1 LGHDT, CDR2 YNNKEL (reference sequence). The CDR3 sequence is CASSPPLAGEQFF. Here the CDR3 DNA reads TGTGCCAGCAGCCCCCCCCTAGCGGGTGAGCAGTTCTTC.

J is TRBJ2-3 and V is TRBV4-2, with D unclear. Looked up from germline, CDR1 is LGHNA and CDR2 is YNFKEQ. CDR3 length equals 15 residues. Trimming pared 0 bases from V and 1 base from J, leaving 8 bases between. The CDR3 bases are TGTGCCAGCAGCCAAGATCTAATGGGCACAGATACGCAGTATTTT. Protein sequence: CASSQDLMGTDTQYF.

This clonotype appeared many times. The chain recombines TRBV10-3 with TRBJ2-1, with a weak D call TRBD2 (5 bases). Between the trimmed V and J ends, which lost 3 bases and 8 bases, there was a span of 8 bases. The CDR3 contains 12 residues. Germline V CDR1 and CDR2: ENHRY, SYGVKD. CDR3 bases: TGTGCCATCAGTGAAAGCGGCGATGAGCAGTTCTTC. This codes for CAISESGDEQFF.

The chain is built from TRBV6-6 and TRBJ1-4, with a weak D call TRBD1 (5 bases). Trimming took off 6 bases at V and 6 bases at J, with 23 bases between the two ends. Germline V gene lookup returns CDR1 MNHNY and CDR2 SVGAGI (reference sequence). The CDR3 is 17 amino acids. The CDR3 is CASRSAHGGRVDEKLFF. CDR3 sequence (DNA): TGTGCCAGCAGATCAGCCCACGGGGGGAGGGTTGATGAAAAACTGTTTTTT.

The chain joins TRBV11-2 to TRBJ2-3; D unclear. Germline CDR1 SGHAT, CDR2 FQNNGV. This CDR3 has 16 residues. The V and J ends lost 0 bases and 7 bases respectively, with 17 bases between them. This chain's CDR3 is CASSLDPTREIHTQYF. CDR3 nucleotide sequence: TGTGCCAGCAGCTTAGATCCGACACGCGAAATTCATACGCAGTATTTT.

This chain links TRBV9 with TRBJ1-2, with unresolved D. CDR1 and CDR2 (germline): SGDLS, YYNGEE. The V and J ends lost 5 bases and 4 bases respectively, with 15 bases between them. The CDR3 runs 14 residues. Written as DNA, the CDR3 is TGTGCCAGCAGTGCGGACCCCCACTCCTATGGCTACACCTTC. Its protein is CASSADPHSYGYTF.

The genes are TRBV7-2 and TRBJ2-7, with TRBD2 matching 12 bases. Per germline, CDR1 SGHTA and CDR2 FQGNSA. The CDR3 is 16 residues long. The J segment lost 7 bases and the V segment lost 5 bases, leaving 12 bases of the junction unmatched. CDR3 amino acids: CASSATSGSVYNEQYF. The CDR3 DNA sequence: TGTGCCAGCAGCGCGACTAGCGGGAGTGTCTACAATGAGCAGTACTTC. The whole variable domain, filled in from reference TRBV7-2 and TRBJ2-7, reads GAGVSQSPSNKVTEKGKDVELRCDPISGHTALYWYRQSLGQGLEFLIYFQGNSAPDKSGLPSDRFSAERTGGSVSTLTIQRTQQEDSAVYLCASSATSGSVYNEQYFGPGTRLTVT.

Concerning this clonotype itself: A much bigger clone sits one base away, suggesting this may be a read error. V usage is TRBV18 and J usage is TRBJ1-6, with a weak D call TRBD1 (6 bases). Germline assignment: CDR1 KGHSH and CDR2 LQKENI. The CDR3 totals 17 residues. CDR3 loop: CASSPRGLGQRESPPHF. Written as DNA, the CDR3 is TGTGCCAGCTCACCACGTGGTCTCGGACAGAGGGAGTCACCCCCCCACTTT.

Only a few counts were recorded for this clonotype. The chain's CDR3 is CASSLLAPPADTQYF. As DNA, the CDR3 is TGTGCCAGCAGCTTACTAGCCCCTCCGGCGGATACGCAGTATTTT. The chain combines TRBV6-1 with TRBJ2-3; possible D gene TRBD2, 6 bases. V was trimmed by 6 bases and J by 6 bases, leaving 19 bases between them. CDR1 and CDR2 (germline): MNHNS, SASEGT. The CDR3 extends over 15 amino acids.

This chain uses TRBV10-3 with TRBJ2-5, with 10 nucleotides matching TRBD1. Trimming at V came to 2 bases and at J to 5 bases, leaving 5 bases not matched to a gene. The CDR3 loop spans 15 amino acids. Germline CDR1 is ENHRY and CDR2 is SYGVKD. The CDR3, as DNA: TGTGCCATCAGTGAGGGACAGGGGGACGGTGAGACCCAGTACTTC. This translates into CAISEGQGDGETQYF.

This clonotype was counted many times. This chain joins TRBV20-1 and TRBJ2-7; D might be TRBD2 (6 bases). V lost 0 bases, J lost 5 bases, and 8 bases lay in between. Germline-derived CDR1 and CDR2 are DFQATT and SNEGSKA (reference sequence). This CDR3 has 12 residues. The CDR3 DNA reads TGCAGTGCTAGAGATGGGGGGAACGAGCAGTACTTC. It translates to CSARDGGNEQYF.

This clonotype has a handful of counts. The rearrangement links TRBV6-2 or TRBV6-3 to TRBJ2-1; either TRBD1 or TRBD2 may fit D (5 bases each). From germline, CDR1 is MNHEY and CDR2 SVGEGT. The CDR3 is 15 residues long. The V end was cut by 0 bases, the J end by 3 bases, with 9 bases between. CDR3 sequence: CASSYSGELYNEQFF. CDR3 coding DNA: TGTGCCAGCAGTTACTCGGGGGAACTCTACAATGAGCAGTTCTTC.

V gene TRBV12-3 or TRBV12-4 combines with J gene TRBJ1-4; 8 nucleotides match TRBD1. V shed 7 bases and J 6 bases; nucleotides not matched to a gene: 10. The CDR3 totals 15 residues. CDR3 nucleotide sequence: TGTGCCAGCACCCAAGCAGGGGGCGCCGATGAAAAACTGTTTTTT. This encodes CASTQAGGADEKLFF.

This clonotype was seen ten or more times. V and J are TRBV29-1 and TRBJ2-1; 8 nucleotides line up with TRBD2. This CDR3 comprises 15 residues. Trimming removed 4 bases from V and 4 bases from J; junction bases left unmatched: 9. Germline CDR1 reads SQVTM; CDR2 reads ANQGSEA. In nucleotides, the CDR3 is TGCAGCGTTGTGGGGGCCGGGAGGGAATACAATGAGCAGTTCTTC. Translated: CSVVGAGREYNEQFF.

V and J are TRBV7-2 and TRBJ2-4, with 10 bases lining up with TRBD1. The J call may not be correct, given that the DNA end is closer to TRBJ2-7. CDR3 length equals 14 residues. Germline assignment: CDR1 SGHTA and CDR2 FQGNSA. The CDR3 sequence: CASRTATGGSEQYF. CDR3 coding DNA: TGTGCCAGCAGAACCGCGACAGGGGGCTCCGAGCAGTACTTC.